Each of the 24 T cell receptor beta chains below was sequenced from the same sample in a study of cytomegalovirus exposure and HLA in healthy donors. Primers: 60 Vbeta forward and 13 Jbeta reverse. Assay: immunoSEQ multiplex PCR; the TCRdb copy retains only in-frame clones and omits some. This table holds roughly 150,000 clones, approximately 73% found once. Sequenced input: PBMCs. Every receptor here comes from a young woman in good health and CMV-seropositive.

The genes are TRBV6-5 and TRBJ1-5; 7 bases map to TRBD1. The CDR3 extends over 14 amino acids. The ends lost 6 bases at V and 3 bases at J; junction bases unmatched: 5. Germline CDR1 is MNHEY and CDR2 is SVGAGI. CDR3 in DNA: TGTGCCAGCAGCCGAGGACAGGACAATCAGCCCCAGCATTTT. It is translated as CASSRGQDNQPQHF.

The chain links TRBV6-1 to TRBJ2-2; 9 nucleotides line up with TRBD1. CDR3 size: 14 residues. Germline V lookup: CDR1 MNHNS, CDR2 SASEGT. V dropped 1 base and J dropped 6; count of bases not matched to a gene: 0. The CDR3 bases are TGTGCCAGCAGTGAAGGGACAGGGGCCGGGGAGCTGTTTTTT. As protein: CASSEGTGAGELFF.

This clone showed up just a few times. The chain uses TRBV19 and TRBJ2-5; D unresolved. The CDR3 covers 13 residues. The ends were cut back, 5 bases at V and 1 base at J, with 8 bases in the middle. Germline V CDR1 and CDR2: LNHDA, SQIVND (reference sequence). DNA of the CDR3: TGTGCCAGTAGTTTTCAAGCCCAAGAGACCCAGTACTTC. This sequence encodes CASSFQAQETQYF.

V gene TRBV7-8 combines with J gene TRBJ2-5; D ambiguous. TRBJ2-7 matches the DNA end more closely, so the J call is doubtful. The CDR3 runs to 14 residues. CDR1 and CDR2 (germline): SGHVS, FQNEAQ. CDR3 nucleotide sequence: TGTGCCAGCAGCTTACGGAGACCAGACTACGAGCAGTACTTC. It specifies CASSLRRPDYEQYF.

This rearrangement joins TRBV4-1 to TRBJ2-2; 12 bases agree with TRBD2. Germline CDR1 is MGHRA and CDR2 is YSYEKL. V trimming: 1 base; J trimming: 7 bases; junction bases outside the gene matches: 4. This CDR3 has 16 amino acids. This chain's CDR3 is CASSQGMGLAGGELFF. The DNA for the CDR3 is TGCGCCAGCAGCCAAGGCATGGGACTAGCGGGCGGGGAGCTGTTTTTT.

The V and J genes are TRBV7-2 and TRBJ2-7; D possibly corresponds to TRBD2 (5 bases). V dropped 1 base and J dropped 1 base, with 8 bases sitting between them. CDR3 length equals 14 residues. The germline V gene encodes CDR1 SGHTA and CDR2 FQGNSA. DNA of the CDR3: TGTGCCAGCAGCTTAGGTCCGGGATCCTACGAGCAGTACTTC. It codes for CASSLGPGSYEQYF.

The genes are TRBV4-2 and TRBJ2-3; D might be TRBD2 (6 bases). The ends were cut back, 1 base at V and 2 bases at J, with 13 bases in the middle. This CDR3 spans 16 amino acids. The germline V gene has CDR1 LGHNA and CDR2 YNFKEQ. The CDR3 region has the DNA TGTGCCAGCAGCCAAGGGGGAAGGGACTTCACAGATACGCAGTATTTT. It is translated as CASSQGGRDFTDTQYF.

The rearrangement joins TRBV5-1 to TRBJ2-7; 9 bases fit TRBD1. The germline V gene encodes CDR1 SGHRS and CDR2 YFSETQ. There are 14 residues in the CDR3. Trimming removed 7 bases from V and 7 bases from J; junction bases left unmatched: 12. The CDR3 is CASGYGTGLGEQYF. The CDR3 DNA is TGCGCCAGCGGTTACGGGACAGGGCTGGGAGAGCAGTACTTC.

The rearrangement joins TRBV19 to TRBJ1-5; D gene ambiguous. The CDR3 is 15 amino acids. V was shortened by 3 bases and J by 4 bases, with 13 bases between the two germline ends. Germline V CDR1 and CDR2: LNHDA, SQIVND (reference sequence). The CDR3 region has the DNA TGTGCCAGTAGTATGCCCCTTTTCGGGAATCAGCCCCAGCATTTT. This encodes CASSMPLFGNQPQHF.

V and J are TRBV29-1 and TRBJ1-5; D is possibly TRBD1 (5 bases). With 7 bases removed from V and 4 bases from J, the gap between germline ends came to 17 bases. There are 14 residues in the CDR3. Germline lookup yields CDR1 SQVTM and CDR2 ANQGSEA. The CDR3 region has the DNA TGCAGCGCCTTAGGCGGGGGTAGAAATCAGCCCCAGCATTTT. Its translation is CSALGGGRNQPQHF.

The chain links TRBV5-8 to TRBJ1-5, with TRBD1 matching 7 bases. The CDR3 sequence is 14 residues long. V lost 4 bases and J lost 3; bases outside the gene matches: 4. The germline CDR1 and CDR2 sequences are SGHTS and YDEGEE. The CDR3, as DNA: TGTGCCAGCAGCCGCGGACAGGTCAATCAGCCCCAGCATTTT. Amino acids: CASSRGQVNQPQHF. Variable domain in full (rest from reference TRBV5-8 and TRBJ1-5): EAGVTQSPTHLIKTRGQQATLRCSPISGHTSVYWYQQALGLGLQFLLWYDEGEERNRGNFPPRFSGRQFPNYSSELNVNALELEDSALYLCASSRGQVNQPQHFGDGTRLSIL.

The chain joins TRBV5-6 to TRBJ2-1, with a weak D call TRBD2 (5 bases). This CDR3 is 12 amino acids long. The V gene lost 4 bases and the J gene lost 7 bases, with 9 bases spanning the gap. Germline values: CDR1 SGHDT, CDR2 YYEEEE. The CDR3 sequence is CASSTRSNEQFF. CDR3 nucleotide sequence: TGTGCCAGCAGCACTAGGTCTAATGAGCAGTTCTTC.

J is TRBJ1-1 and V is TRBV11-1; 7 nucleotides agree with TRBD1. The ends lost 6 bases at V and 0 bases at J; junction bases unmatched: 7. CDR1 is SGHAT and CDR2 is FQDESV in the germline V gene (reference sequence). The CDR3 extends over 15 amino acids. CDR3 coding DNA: TGTGCCAGCAGGTCCGGGACAGTCATGAACACTGAAGCTTTCTTT. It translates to CASRSGTVMNTEAFF.

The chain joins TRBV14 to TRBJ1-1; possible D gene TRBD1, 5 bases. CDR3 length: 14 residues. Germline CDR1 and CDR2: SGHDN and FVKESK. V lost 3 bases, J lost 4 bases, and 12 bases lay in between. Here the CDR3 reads CASSHVGGATEAFF. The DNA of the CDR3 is TGTGCCAGCAGCCACGTGGGCGGGGCCACTGAAGCTTTCTTT.

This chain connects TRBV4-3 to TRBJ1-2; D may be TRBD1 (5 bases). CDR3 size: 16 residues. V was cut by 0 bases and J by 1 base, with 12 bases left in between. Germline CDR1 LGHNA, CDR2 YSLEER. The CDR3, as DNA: TGCGCCAGCAGCCAAGAGCGATGGCAGGGTAACTATGGCTACACCTTC. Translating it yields CASSQERWQGNYGYTF.

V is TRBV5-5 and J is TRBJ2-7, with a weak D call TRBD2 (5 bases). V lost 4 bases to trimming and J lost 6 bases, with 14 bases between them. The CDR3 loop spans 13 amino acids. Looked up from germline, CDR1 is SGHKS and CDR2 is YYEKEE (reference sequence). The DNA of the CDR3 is TGTGCCAGCAGCCCACTCGGCGGAGGCGAGCAGTACTTC. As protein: CASSPLGGGEQYF.

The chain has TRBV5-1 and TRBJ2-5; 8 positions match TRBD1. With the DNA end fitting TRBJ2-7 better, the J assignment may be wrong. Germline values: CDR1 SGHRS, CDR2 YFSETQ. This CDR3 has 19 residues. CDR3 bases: TGCGCCAGCAGCCACCATTATCAGCGGGTGACAGGGGCAGGTTACGAGCAGTACTTC. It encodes CASSHHYQRVTGAGYEQYF.

DNA of the CDR3: TGTGCCAGCGAAGGGAGCGAGCAGTACTTC. Protein sequence: CASEGSEQYF. V is TRBV7-9 and J is TRBJ2-7; D is perhaps TRBD2 (5 bases). V lost 8 bases to trimming and J lost 6 bases, with 8 bases between them. CDR1 and CDR2 from the germline V gene are SEHNR and FQNEAQ (reference sequence). The CDR3 spans 10 residues.

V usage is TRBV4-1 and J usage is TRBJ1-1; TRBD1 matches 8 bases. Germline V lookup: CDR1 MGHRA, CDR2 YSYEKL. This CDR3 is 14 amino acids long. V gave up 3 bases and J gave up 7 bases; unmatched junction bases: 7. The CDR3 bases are TGCGCCAGCAGCCATCAGACAGGGGCCATTGAAGCTTTCTTT. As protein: CASSHQTGAIEAFF.

The CDR3 sequence: CASKGGQGGHEQYF. The CDR3 DNA sequence: TGTGCCAGTAAAGGTGGGCAGGGGGGACACGAGCAGTACTTC. This chain connects TRBV19 to TRBJ2-7; TRBD1 is a possible D gene (7 bases). CDR3 length equals 14 residues. The V gene lost 7 bases and the J gene lost 5 bases, with 18 bases spanning the gap. Germline CDR1 LNHDA, CDR2 SQIVND (reference sequence). Based on the CDR3 plus reference TRBV19 and TRBJ2-7, the full variable domain is DGGITQSPKYLFRKEGQNVTLSCEQNLNHDAMYWYRQDPGQGLRLIYYSQIVNDFQKGDIAEGYSVSREKKESFPLTVTSAQKNPTAFYLCASKGGQGGHEQYFGPGTRLTVT.

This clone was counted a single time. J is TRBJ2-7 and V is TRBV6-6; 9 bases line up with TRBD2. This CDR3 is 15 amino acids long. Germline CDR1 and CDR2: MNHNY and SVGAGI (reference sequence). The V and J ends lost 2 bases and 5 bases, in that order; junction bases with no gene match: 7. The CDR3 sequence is CASSYEGGGANEQYF. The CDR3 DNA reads TGTGCCAGCAGTTACGAGGGCGGGGGGGCCAACGAGCAGTACTTC.

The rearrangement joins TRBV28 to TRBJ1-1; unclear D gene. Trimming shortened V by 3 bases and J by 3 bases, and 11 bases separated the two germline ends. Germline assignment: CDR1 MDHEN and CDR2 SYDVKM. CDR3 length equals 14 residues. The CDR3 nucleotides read TGTGCCAGCAGTTTCGTCTTAGTGGACACTGAAGCTTTCTTT. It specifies CASSFVLVDTEAFF.

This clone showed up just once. CDR3 sequence: CASSQARRVYNEQFF. In DNA, the CDR3 is TGCGCCAGCAGCCAAGCTAGGAGGGTTTACAATGAGCAGTTCTTC. This chain joins TRBV4-1 and TRBJ2-1; the D gene is possibly TRBD2 (6 bases). The CDR3 sequence is 15 residues long. V dropped 1 base and J dropped 4 bases, with 11 bases sitting between them. Germline values: CDR1 MGHRA, CDR2 YSYEKL.

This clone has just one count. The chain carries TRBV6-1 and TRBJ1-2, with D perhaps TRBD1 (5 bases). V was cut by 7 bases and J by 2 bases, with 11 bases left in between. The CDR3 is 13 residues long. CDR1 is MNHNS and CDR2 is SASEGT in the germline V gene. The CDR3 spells CASTGEPNYGYTF. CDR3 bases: TGTGCCAGCACGGGGGAGCCGAACTATGGCTACACCTTC.